The clone carrying this T cell receptor (beta chain) has only a few counts. The data are from a study of spatial heterogeneity in lung cancer. Study at large: PBMC samples from follow-up, where available, were sequenced a median of about 22 months after resection. The average appearance count of each unique TCR and UMI combination in raw reads was more than 9.5.

TCRdb re-derived calls from the 5' RACE reads in MiXCR, one entry per CDR3 protein. The data show 20,000 to 25,000 distinct CDR3 sequences, 9.7% seen once. J gave up 3 bases and V 0 bases, and 5 bases lay outside the gene matches. The CDR3 spans 16 residues. The germline V gene encodes CDR1 LGHNA and CDR2 YNFKEQ. Time point reported: blood at routine non-recurrence follow-up after resection. The TCR comes from a male donor with early-stage non-small cell lung cancer. The rearrangement links TRBV4-2 to TRBJ1-5; TRBD1 agrees at 7 bases. The input for sequencing was PBMCs, taken at follow-up. This chain's CDR3 is CASSQDAGQTNQPQHF. CDR3 coding DNA: TGTGCCAGCAGCCAAGACGCGGGACAGACCAATCAGCCCCAGCATTTT.